Listed here is a single TCR beta chain. Its antigen is currently unknown. The sample belongs to a study of T cell responses to AZD1222 COVID-19 vaccine. Study-wide results and limits: No day 14 peak samples; only post-peak repertoires were characterized. Reportedly, nearly half the spike-specific TCRs target unmutated variant regions.

Whether given at about 4 or about 12 weeks, second doses were pooled. The CDR3 has 18 residues. The germline V and J ends were trimmed by 2 bases and 0 bases, with 17 bases remaining between them. Germline CDR1 reads KGHSH; CDR2 reads LQKENI. The table came from immunoSEQ multiplex PCR; TCRdb's copy has only in-frame clones and leaves some out. Counted here are some 93,000 clones, 70% to 90% occurring once; the ten biggest clones make up about 12%. The V gene is TRBV18, the J gene TRBJ1-5; D call uncertain. This receptor was obtained from an adult who received the AZD1222 COVID-19 vaccine. The starting material was peripheral blood, obtained 28 days after the second AZD1222 dose. In DNA form, the CDR3 reads TGTGCCAGCTCACCAAGGCAGGCGAACCTCCATAGCAATCAGCCCCAGCATTTT. This gives the protein CASSPRQANLHSNQPQHF.